This is a list of T cell receptor beta chains from one sample in a study of blood T cells in healthy people across ages. Each CDR3 protein gets one entry after TCRdb re-called the 5' RACE reads with MiXCR. The table shows under 1,000,000 distinct CDR3 sequences, with 30% to 45% occurring only once. Sample: blood. The receptors shown here come from a man between 18 and 29 years old in good health. Each CDR3 is given with its conserved first and last residue. The order of the fields is D gene, V gene, clone size, J gene, CDR3 protein, CDR3 DNA. D genes are given only for firm matches. The size field is filled for only some rows; it gives once, few, many or a size class.

d_call: .; v_call: TRBV20-1; clone_size: .; j_call: TRBJ1-4; cdr3_aa: CSALILRQAVEEKLFF; cdr3_nt: TGCAGTGCTCTGATCCTCCGTCAGGCAGTAGAGGAAAAACTGTTTTTT
d_call: .; v_call: TRBV20-1; clone_size: few; j_call: TRBJ2-2; cdr3_aa: CSASLGAADTGELFF; cdr3_nt: TGCAGTGCTAGTCTAGGGGCAGCGGACACCGGGGAGCTGTTTTTT
d_call: .; v_call: TRBV4-2; clone_size: .; j_call: TRBJ2-1; cdr3_aa: CASSQDLSGGRSQETQFF; cdr3_nt: TGTGCCAGCAGCCAAGATCTGAGTGGCGGGCGATCCCAAGAGACCCAGTTCTTC
d_call: .; v_call: TRBV27; clone_size: .; j_call: TRBJ1-1; cdr3_aa: CASSQNRQRPNTEAFF; cdr3_nt: TGTGCCAGCAGTCAGAACCGACAGAGGCCGAACACTGAAGCTTTCTTT
d_call: TRBD1; v_call: TRBV7-3; clone_size: .; j_call: TRBJ1-1; cdr3_aa: CASSRGQGQSEAFF; cdr3_nt: TGTGCCAGCAGCAGGGGGCAAGGACAGAGTGAAGCTTTCTTT
d_call: .; v_call: TRBV4-3; clone_size: many; j_call: TRBJ2-1; cdr3_aa: CASSHNNEQFF; cdr3_nt: TGCGCCAGCAGCCACAATAATGAGCAGTTCTTC
d_call: .; v_call: TRBV29-1; clone_size: many; j_call: TRBJ2-3; cdr3_aa: CSAGGASTDTQYF; cdr3_nt: TGCAGCGCCGGGGGTGCTAGCACAGATACGCAGTATTTT
d_call: .; v_call: TRBV27; clone_size: .; j_call: TRBJ2-3; cdr3_aa: CASSFFQGQDTQYF; cdr3_nt: TGTGCCAGCAGTTTCTTTCAGGGCCAAGATACGCAGTATTTT
d_call: .; v_call: TRBV6-2/TRBV6-3; clone_size: .; j_call: TRBJ2-1; cdr3_aa: CTSSYARSYNEQFF; cdr3_nt: TGTACCAGCAGTTACGCTAGGTCCTACAATGAGCAGTTCTTC
d_call: TRBD1; v_call: TRBV27; clone_size: many; j_call: TRBJ1-5; cdr3_aa: CASSRGTGGNQPQHF; cdr3_nt: TGCGCCAGCAGCCGAGGGACAGGGGGCAATCAGCCCCAGCATTTT
d_call: TRBD2; v_call: TRBV28; clone_size: few; j_call: TRBJ2-1; cdr3_aa: CASSGTGLAGGSLGDEQFF; cdr3_nt: TGTGCCAGCAGTGGAACGGGACTAGCGGGGGGGTCCCTTGGGGATGAGCAGTTCTTC
d_call: .; v_call: TRBV4-1; clone_size: .; j_call: TRBJ2-7; cdr3_aa: CASSLRTSSYNEQYF; cdr3_nt: TGCGCCAGCAGCCTCAGGACCAGCTCCTACAATGAGCAGTACTTC
d_call: .; v_call: TRBV5-1; clone_size: .; j_call: TRBJ2-2; cdr3_aa: CASSLDGATGELFF; cdr3_nt: TGCGCCAGCAGCTTGGACGGCGCCACCGGGGAGCTGTTTTTT
d_call: .; v_call: TRBV7-9; clone_size: .; j_call: TRBJ2-5; cdr3_aa: CASSPKSAETQYF; cdr3_nt: TGTGCCAGCAGCCCGAAATCCGCGGAGACCCAGTACTTC
d_call: TRBD1; v_call: TRBV6-5; clone_size: .; j_call: TRBJ1-1; cdr3_aa: CASSYRQGMNTEAFF; cdr3_nt: TGTGCCAGCAGTTACCGACAGGGCATGAACACTGAAGCTTTCTTT
d_call: .; v_call: TRBV20-1; clone_size: once; j_call: TRBJ2-7; cdr3_aa: CSARYIRDLPYEQYF; cdr3_nt: TGCAGTGCTAGATATATACGGGACTTACCATACGAGCAGTACTTC
d_call: .; v_call: TRBV7-2; clone_size: many; j_call: TRBJ2-3; cdr3_aa: CASSLVGISTDTQYF; cdr3_nt: TGTGCCAGCAGCTTAGTAGGGATAAGCACAGATACGCAGTATTTT
d_call: .; v_call: TRBV5-1; clone_size: few; j_call: TRBJ2-5; cdr3_aa: CASSLSNGVETQYF; cdr3_nt: TGCGCCAGCAGCTTAAGCAACGGGGTAGAGACCCAGTACTTC
d_call: .; v_call: TRBV6-1; clone_size: .; j_call: TRBJ1-2; cdr3_aa: CASSEAVGLGGYTF; cdr3_nt: TGTGCCAGCAGTGAAGCAGTGGGATTGGGTGGCTACACCTTC
d_call: TRBD2; v_call: TRBV6-1; clone_size: .; j_call: TRBJ2-7; cdr3_aa: CASSEKSGSSYEQYF; cdr3_nt: TGTGCCAGCAGTGAAAAAAGCGGGAGTAGCTACGAGCAGTACTTC
d_call: TRBD1; v_call: TRBV12-3/TRBV12-4; clone_size: .; j_call: TRBJ1-4; cdr3_aa: CASKLQGAGEKLFF; cdr3_nt: TGTGCCAGCAAACTACAGGGGGCGGGTGAAAAACTGTTTTTT
d_call: .; v_call: TRBV3-1; clone_size: many; j_call: TRBJ2-7; cdr3_aa: CASSQGRGPYEQYF; cdr3_nt: TGTGCCAGCAGCCAAGGGAGGGGGCCTTACGAGCAGTACTTC
d_call: .; v_call: TRBV7-9; clone_size: many; j_call: TRBJ2-1; cdr3_aa: CASSPGDSSLNEQFF; cdr3_nt: TGTGCCAGCAGCCCGGGGGATTCTTCTTTAAATGAGCAGTTCTTC
d_call: .; v_call: TRBV9; clone_size: many; j_call: TRBJ2-3; cdr3_aa: CASSPRPTDTQYF; cdr3_nt: TGCGCCAGCAGCCCTCGACCCACAGATACGCAGTATTTT
d_call: TRBD2; v_call: TRBV4-1; clone_size: .; j_call: TRBJ2-2; cdr3_aa: CASSQEPGLEVGELFF; cdr3_nt: TGCGCCAGCAGCCAAGAACCCGGACTAGAAGTCGGGGAGCTGTTTTTT
d_call: .; v_call: TRBV6-2/TRBV6-3; clone_size: few; j_call: TRBJ2-1; cdr3_aa: CASTHREQAFF; cdr3_nt: TGTGCCAGCACTCACCGGGAACAGGCGTTCTTC
d_call: .; v_call: TRBV12-3/TRBV12-4; clone_size: many; j_call: TRBJ2-3; cdr3_aa: CASSTSPRGRGGPDTQYF; cdr3_nt: TGTGCCAGCAGCACTTCGCCCCGGGGGCGGGGTGGCCCAGATACGCAGTATTTT
d_call: .; v_call: TRBV5-5; clone_size: .; j_call: TRBJ2-7; cdr3_aa: CASSPHGQTYEQYF; cdr3_nt: TGTGCCAGCAGCCCTCATGGACAGACCTACGAGCAGTACTTC
d_call: .; v_call: TRBV11-2; clone_size: .; j_call: TRBJ2-3; cdr3_aa: CASSLGTFTDTQYF; cdr3_nt: TGTGCCAGCAGCCTTGGGACTTTCACAGATACGCAGTATTTT
d_call: .; v_call: TRBV7-8; clone_size: .; j_call: TRBJ2-5; cdr3_aa: CASSLEAPLAQYF; cdr3_nt: TGTGCCAGCAGCTTAGAAGCCCCTCTGGCCCAGTACTTC
d_call: .; v_call: TRBV6-2/TRBV6-3; clone_size: .; j_call: TRBJ2-1; cdr3_aa: CASSYLSSSYNEQFF; cdr3_nt: TGTGCCAGCAGTTACTTGTCGAGCTCCTACAATGAGCAGTTCTTC
d_call: .; v_call: TRBV30; clone_size: .; j_call: TRBJ1-1; cdr3_aa: CAWSVQGDTEAFF; cdr3_nt: TGTGCCTGGAGTGTACAGGGAGACACTGAAGCTTTCTTT
d_call: .; v_call: TRBV29-1; clone_size: .; j_call: TRBJ1-1; cdr3_aa: CSVEAAVLNTEAFF; cdr3_nt: TGCAGCGTTGAAGCGGCCGTTTTGAACACTGAAGCTTTCTTT
d_call: TRBD2; v_call: TRBV20-1; clone_size: few; j_call: TRBJ2-5; cdr3_aa: CSARDIAGGFQETQYF; cdr3_nt: TGCAGTGCTAGAGATATAGCGGGGGGTTTCCAAGAGACCCAGTACTTC
d_call: TRBD2; v_call: TRBV4-1; clone_size: .; j_call: TRBJ2-2; cdr3_aa: CASSQEPSGGLNTGELFF; cdr3_nt: TGCGCCAGCAGCCAAGAGCCCAGCGGGGGGCTAAACACCGGGGAGCTGTTTTTT
d_call: TRBD2; v_call: TRBV12-5; clone_size: .; j_call: TRBJ2-7; cdr3_aa: CASGCAGGGEQYF; cdr3_nt: TGTGCTAGTGGTTGCGCGGGCGGGGGAGAGCAGTACTTC
d_call: .; v_call: TRBV19; clone_size: once; j_call: TRBJ1-5; cdr3_aa: CASSISDQPQHF; cdr3_nt: TGTGCCAGTAGTATATCGGATCAGCCCCAGCATTTT
d_call: .; v_call: TRBV6-5; clone_size: .; j_call: TRBJ2-3; cdr3_aa: CASSYSTASADTQYF; cdr3_nt: TGTGCCAGCAGTTACTCGACTGCCTCAGCAGATACGCAGTATTTT
d_call: .; v_call: TRBV7-8; clone_size: few; j_call: TRBJ2-1; cdr3_aa: CASSFNRDNEQFF; cdr3_nt: TGTGCCAGCAGCTTCAACAGGGACAATGAGCAGTTCTTC
d_call: .; v_call: TRBV2; clone_size: few; j_call: TRBJ2-1; cdr3_aa: CASSGLSDEQFF; cdr3_nt: TGTGCCAGCAGTGGGCTATCCGATGAGCAGTTCTTC